Below are 14 T cell receptor beta chains sequenced from a single sample in a study of control samples from healthy donors and cancer patients. Sequenced by immunoSEQ multiplex PCR; TCRdb stores in-frame clones only, minus some. This sample has 120,000 or so clones, with over 80% found just once. The sample taken for sequencing was PBMCs. These TCRs come from a man older than 75 with head and neck cancer.

The chain is built from TRBV5-5 and TRBJ2-1; 9 bases fit TRBD2. The CDR3 spans 14 residues. V shed 2 bases and J 4 bases; nucleotides not matched to a gene: 1. Germline loops: CDR1 SGHKS, CDR2 YYEKEE (reference sequence). CDR3 amino acids: CASSFLAGYNEQFF. In nucleotides, the CDR3 is TGTGCCAGCAGCTTTCTAGCGGGGTACAATGAGCAGTTCTTC.

The J gene is TRBJ1-6, the V gene TRBV7-6; TRBD1 matches at 10 bases. After removal of 2 bases from V and 9 bases from J, the junction contained 4 bases not matched to a gene. The germline V gene encodes CDR1 SGHVS and CDR2 FNYEAQ. The CDR3 extends over 15 amino acids. The CDR3, as DNA: TGTGCCAGCAGCTTATCGGGGACAGGGGCTTCACCCCTCCACTTT. Translation gives CASSLSGTGASPLHF.

The chain recombines TRBV10-3 with TRBJ1-2, with a possible D match to TRBD1 (6 bases). The CDR3 is made up of 14 amino acids. The germline gives CDR1 ENHRY, CDR2 SYGVKD. V was shortened by 10 bases and J by 5 bases, with 20 bases between the two germline ends. CDR3 in DNA: TGTGCCACCGCCCAAGGGCAGGGGTGGTATGGCTACACCTTC. Amino acids: CATAQGQGWYGYTF.

This rearrangement joins TRBV10-1 to TRBJ2-3; 9 positions agree with TRBD2. Germline V gene data show CDR1 as WNHNN and CDR2 as SYGVQD (reference sequence). The junction had 6 bases not matched to a gene; V was cut back by 2 bases and J by 0 bases. CDR3 length: 17 amino acids. The CDR3 spells CASSERSGGTSTDTQYF. In nucleotides, the CDR3 is TGCGCCAGCAGTGAGAGGAGCGGGGGGACTAGCACAGATACGCAGTATTTT.

The J gene is TRBJ1-2, the V gene TRBV9, with 8 bases lining up with TRBD1. J gave up 5 bases and V 3 bases, and 3 bases lay outside the gene matches. The CDR3 is made up of 13 amino acids. CDR1 is SGDLS, CDR2 YYNGEE, per germline. DNA of the CDR3: TGTGCCAGCAGCGAGAACAGGGGGTATGGCTACACCTTC. Protein sequence: CASSENRGYGYTF.

The chain uses TRBV27 and TRBJ1-6; 10 bases match TRBD1. CDR3 size: 16 residues. V was clipped by 2 bases and J by 7 bases; unmatched bases: 5. Germline CDR1 MNHEY, CDR2 SMNVEV (reference sequence). DNA of the CDR3: TGTGCCAGCAGTTTAGCTTGGGGACAGGGGAATTCACCCCTCCACTTT. Translating it yields CASSLAWGQGNSPLHF.

V and J are TRBV2 and TRBJ1-4; 8 bases map to TRBD1. Germline V CDR1 and CDR2: SNHLY, FYNNEI. The V and J ends lost 4 bases and 5 bases, in that order; junction bases with no gene match: 9. This CDR3 region has 16 residues. CDR3: CASSVILGQGNEKLFF. As DNA, the CDR3 is TGTGCCAGCAGTGTCATCCTAGGACAGGGAAATGAAAAACTGTTTTTT.

The chain is built from TRBV5-1 and TRBJ2-3; a possible D gene is TRBD1 (6 bases). The CDR3 is 13 amino acids. V was clipped by 3 bases and J by 7 bases, with 12 bases between them. Germline assignment: CDR1 SGHRS and CDR2 YFSETQ. The CDR3 reads CASSSRDTYTQYF. The CDR3 bases are TGCGCCAGCAGCTCACGGGACACCTATACGCAGTATTTT.

The J gene is TRBJ2-1, the V gene TRBV6-2 or TRBV6-3; TRBD2 agrees at 13 bases. The CDR3 consists of 16 residues. After removal of 4 bases from V and 7 bases from J, the junction contained 7 bases not matched to a gene. Germline CDR1 MNHEY, CDR2 SVGEGT. The CDR3 spells CASSFTSGRAENEQFF. In nucleotides, the CDR3 is TGTGCCAGCAGTTTCACTAGCGGGAGGGCCGAAAATGAGCAGTTCTTC.

The V call is TRBV19, the J call TRBJ2-5; TRBD1 aligns across 12 bases. V dropped 2 bases and J dropped 5; count of bases not matched to a gene: 6. This CDR3 has 16 residues. CDR1 is LNHDA and CDR2 is SQIVND in the germline V gene (reference sequence). For the CDR3, the DNA is TGTGCCAGTAGTATAAATTGGGACAGGGGGCGGGAGACCCAGTACTTC. Protein sequence: CASSINWDRGRETQYF.

J is TRBJ1-2 and V is TRBV5-1; D remains unclear. V was pared by 0 bases and J by 4 bases, with 10 bases between. Germline V gives CDR1 SGHRS, CDR2 YFSETQ. CDR3 length: 14 residues. This CDR3 reads CASSLADVSYGYTF. The CDR3 coding sequence is TGCGCCAGCAGCTTGGCCGATGTCAGCTATGGCTACACCTTC. Variable domain in full (rest from reference TRBV5-1 and TRBJ1-2): KAGVTQTPRYLIKTRGQQVTLSCSPISGHRSVSWYQQTPGQGLQFLFEYFSETQRNKGNFPGRFSGRQFSNSRSEMNVSTLELGDSALYLCASSLADVSYGYTFGSGTRLTVV.

The chain links TRBV4-3 to TRBJ2-2; D may be TRBD1 (5 bases). The length of the CDR3 is 15 residues. CDR1 is LGHNA, CDR2 YSLEER, per germline. Trimming removed 0 bases from V and 5 bases from J, with 10 bases in between. As DNA, the CDR3 is TGCGCCAGCAGCCAAGAGAATAGACAGACCGGGGAGCTGTTTTTT. Protein: CASSQENRQTGELFF.

The V call is TRBV21-1, the J call TRBJ1-4; the D call in the table, TRBD1, was not verified against the DNA. TRBV21-1 is marked as a pseudogene. CDR3 size: 15 residues. The CDR3: CASSPWGRDIEKLFF. The CDR3 bases are TGTGCCAGCAGCCCATGGGGCAGGGATATTGAAAAACTGTTTTTT.

This clone was recorded only once. J is TRBJ2-1 and V is TRBV24-1; D ambiguous. The germline V and J ends were trimmed by 5 bases and 4 bases, with 11 bases remaining between them. Per the germline V gene, CDR1 is KGHDR and CDR2 is SFDVKD. CDR3 size: 14 residues. The CDR3 nucleotides read TGTGCCACCAGTGGGTCAGGCCTTTACAATGAGCAGTTCTTC. Amino acids: CATSGSGLYNEQFF.